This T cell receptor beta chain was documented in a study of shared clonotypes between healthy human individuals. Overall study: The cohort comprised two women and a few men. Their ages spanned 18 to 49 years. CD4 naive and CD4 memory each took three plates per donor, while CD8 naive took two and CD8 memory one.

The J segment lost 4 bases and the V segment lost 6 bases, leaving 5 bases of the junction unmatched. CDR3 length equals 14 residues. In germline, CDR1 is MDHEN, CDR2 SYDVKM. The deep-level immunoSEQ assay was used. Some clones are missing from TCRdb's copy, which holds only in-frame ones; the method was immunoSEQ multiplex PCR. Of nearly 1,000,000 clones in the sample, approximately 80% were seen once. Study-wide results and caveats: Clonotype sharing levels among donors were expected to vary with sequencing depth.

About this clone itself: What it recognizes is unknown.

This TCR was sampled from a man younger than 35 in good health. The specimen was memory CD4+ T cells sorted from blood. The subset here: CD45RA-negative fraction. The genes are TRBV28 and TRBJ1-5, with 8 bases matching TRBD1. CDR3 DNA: TGTGCCAGCAGGCTACAGGGGGAGAATCAGCCCCAGCATTTT. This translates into CASRLQGENQPQHF.